What follows is one TCR beta chain and its context. The source of the sample is a study of blood T cells in healthy people across ages. A second roughly 6 to 12 cycle PCR used barcoded and J-beta primers. TCRdb reanalysed the 5' RACE reads using MiXCR and keeps one entry per CDR3 protein. The repertoire includes hundreds of thousands of distinct CDR3 sequences, about 51% of them detected once, and approximately 15% sits in the top ten. The TCR comes from a woman aged 80 or older in good health. Sequencing input: blood.

The CDR3 spells CASTPQGQNEQFF. As DNA, the CDR3 is TGTGCCAGCACCCCCCAAGGACAGAATGAGCAGTTCTTC. The chain links TRBV27 to TRBJ2-1; possible D gene TRBD1, 6 bases. CDR1 and CDR2 from the germline V gene are MNHEY and SMNVEV (reference sequence). The ends were cut back, 7 bases at V and 7 bases at J, with 14 bases in the middle. The CDR3 totals 13 residues.